The sequence of this TCR beta chain was determined in a study of cytomegalovirus exposure and HLA in healthy donors. Study background: Earlier sequencing of 150 million to 200 million T cells yielded roughly 120 million unique TCR beta sequences. Unique TCRs numbering about 87 million, obtained from HLA-typed donors, made up an early data release. Findings and caveats of the study: Later analysis showed TCR association rates varying by HLA locus, highest for DRB1 and lowest for HLA-C. Among the CMV-associated chains, a few were confirmed in vitro as specific for CMV antigens.

With 5 bases removed from V and 6 bases from J, the gap between germline ends came to 10 bases. CDR1 and CDR2 from the germline V gene are LNHDA and SQIVND (reference sequence). There are 12 residues in the CDR3. As regards this clone: No antigen is known for it.

The study ran its PCR with 60 Vbeta and 13 Jbeta primers. Only in-frame clones appear in the TCRdb table, and some are missing; sequencing was by immunoSEQ multiplex PCR. The profile shows about 140,000 clones, 80% of them singletons. The receptor was derived from a male donor in good health and CMV-seronegative. The chain joins TRBV19 to TRBJ1-2; D possibly corresponds to TRBD1 (5 bases). The specimen sequenced was PBMCs. The CDR3 protein is CASSSGWNGYTF. The CDR3 DNA reads as TGTGCCAGTAGTTCAGGGTGGAATGGCTACACCTTC.